A single sample gave rise to the 10 T cell receptor beta chains below, sequenced in a study of T cells expressing NK-cell markers. No DNA is given; TCRdb re-called the 5' RACE reads and lists each CDR3 protein once. The specimen's table records 250,000 or so distinct CDR3 sequences. The sample was blood T cells: a sorted CD56 or NKG2C T cell subset, CD4+ or CD8+ T cells, or bulk PBMC T cells (not recorded which). The receptors were gathered from a woman between 18 and 70 years old in good health.

The chain joins TRBV5-1 to TRBJ1-6; TCRdb returns TRBD1, unconfirmable since there is no DNA. The germline V gene encodes CDR1 SGHRS and CDR2 YFSETQ. The CDR3 has 15 residues. The CDR3 loop is CASTSGGPGNSPLHF.

V is TRBV2 and J is TRBJ2-2; as DNA is missing, the TRBD1 call by TCRdb cannot be tested. The germline V gene has CDR1 SNHLY and CDR2 FYNNEI. The CDR3 is 15 amino acids. CDR3 sequence: CASGGTGGLTGELFF.

This rearrangement joins TRBV4-2 to TRBJ2-7. The CDR3 length is 14 residues. The germline V gene encodes CDR1 LGHNA and CDR2 YNFKEQ. The CDR3 loop reads CASSTVVQPHEQYF.

The V and J genes are TRBV29-1 and TRBJ2-2; TCRdb lists TRBD1, though no DNA is available to test this call. This CDR3 region has 15 residues. Per the germline V gene, CDR1 is SQVTM and CDR2 is ANQGSEA. The CDR3 reads CSASRYSGLAGELFF.

The chain links TRBV30 to TRBJ1-6; TCRdb outputs TRBD1, but without DNA this stays unchecked. The CDR3 length is 16 residues. CDR1 and CDR2 from the germline V gene are GTSNPN and SVGIG (reference sequence). The CDR3 spells CAWMVFGGTYNSPLHF. The variable domain in full, completed from reference TRBV30 and TRBJ1-6, reads SQTIHQWPATLVQPVGSPLSLECTVEGTSNPNLYWYRQAAGRGLQLLFYSVGIGQISSEVPQNLSASRPQDRQFILSSKKLLLSDSGFYLCAWMVFGGTYNSPLHFGNGTRLTVT.

J is TRBJ2-1 and V is TRBV6-2 or TRBV6-3; the D call from TCRdb, TRBD2, cannot be confirmed without DNA. The CDR3 loop spans 12 amino acids. Germline V CDR1 and CDR2: MNHEY, SVGEGT. The CDR3 here is CASSSAGYEQFF.

The chain uses TRBV6-1 and TRBJ2-1; TCRdb's D call of TRBD2 is untestable without DNA. This CDR3 has 17 amino acids. CDR1 is MNHNS, CDR2 SASEGT, per germline. This CDR3 reads CASSPSGRPRSYNEQFF.

This chain links TRBV29-1 with TRBJ1-1. This CDR3 comprises 11 residues. Germline lookup yields CDR1 SQVTM and CDR2 ANQGSEA. CDR3 residues: CSVYMNTEAFF.

The J gene is TRBJ1-6, the V gene TRBV20-1; the TCRdb D gene call, TRBD1, has no DNA to confirm it. The CDR3 runs to 16 residues. Per germline, CDR1 DFQATT and CDR2 SNEGSKA (reference sequence). CDR3 sequence reads: CSARVDRVSYNSPLHF.

The rearrangement uses TRBV28 and TRBJ2-5; the D call from TCRdb, TRBD1, cannot be confirmed without DNA. The CDR3 consists of 14 residues. CDR1 is MDHEN, CDR2 SYDVKM, per germline. CDR3 in amino acids: CASREGGAQETQYF.